These 21 T cell receptor beta chains came from one sample sequenced in a study of shared clonotypes between healthy human individuals. Using immunoSEQ multiplex PCR, the repertoire was profiled, and TCRdb retains in-frame clones only, with some absent. The sample lists some 800,000 clones, 90% to 95% occurring once. Terminally differentiated effector memory CD45RA+ cells were excluded by CCR7 positive selection of CD45RO-negative cells. Input material: naive CD8+ T cells sorted from blood. These receptors were taken from a man aged 30 to 39 in good health.

The chain has TRBV10-2 and TRBJ2-2; the D gene is possibly TRBD1 (6 bases). The CDR3 is made up of 16 amino acids. Germline-derived CDR1 and CDR2 are WSHSY and SAAADI. Trimming removed 0 bases from V and 6 bases from J, with 14 bases in between. The CDR3 is CASSESVRGSAGELFF. CDR3 DNA: TGCGCCAGCAGTGAGTCTGTAAGGGGGTCGGCCGGGGAGCTGTTTTTT.

The chain recombines TRBV29-1 with TRBJ2-1; D unresolved. The CDR3 has 13 amino acids. Trimming stripped 5 bases from V and 5 bases from J, with 13 bases between. The germline V gene has CDR1 SQVTM and CDR2 ANQGSEA. In DNA, the CDR3 is TGCAGCGTTCACCGTCAGGTAGACAATGAGCAGTTCTTC. Protein product: CSVHRQVDNEQFF.

This chain joins TRBV6-4 and TRBJ2-1, with TRBD2 as a possible D gene (6 bases). The CDR3 extends over 14 amino acids. Germline V gives CDR1 MRHNA, CDR2 SNTAGT. V was shortened by 4 bases and J by 4 bases, with 11 bases between the two germline ends. CDR3 in amino acids: CASSVFSGYNEQFF. The DNA of the CDR3 is TGTGCCAGCAGTGTGTTTAGCGGTTACAATGAGCAGTTCTTC.

This clone was detected only once. Different DNA sequences within this sample yield the same CDR3. CDR3 sequence reads: CASSPTGNTEAFF. DNA of the CDR3: TGTGCCAGCAGCCCTACAGGGAACACTGAAGCTTTCTTT. The rearrangement uses TRBV11-2 and TRBJ1-1, with D perhaps TRBD1 (5 bases). The germline V and J ends were trimmed by 5 bases and 1 base, with 8 bases remaining between them. This CDR3 is built from 13 residues. Germline CDR1 and CDR2: SGHAT and FQNNGV. Filled out from reference TRBV11-2 and TRBJ1-1, the complete variable domain reads EAGVAQSPRYKIIEKRQSVAFWCNPISGHATLYWYQQILGQGPKLLIQFQNNGVVDDSQLPKDRFSAERLKGVDSTLKIQPAKLEDSAVYLCASSPTGNTEAFFGQGTRLTVV.

V is TRBV7-9 and J is TRBJ2-7; D is undetermined. The CDR3 extends over 13 amino acids. Trimming cost V 1 base and J 3 bases, with 7 bases left between them. Per germline, CDR1 SEHNR and CDR2 FQNEAQ (reference sequence). CDR3 in DNA: TGTGCCAGCAGCTTAGTCGACATCTACGAGCAGTACTTC. Protein product: CASSLVDIYEQYF.

The rearrangement joins TRBV27 to TRBJ1-2, with TRBD1 as a possible D gene (5 bases). The germline V gene encodes CDR1 MNHEY and CDR2 SMNVEV (reference sequence). The V end was cut by 0 bases, the J end by 5 bases, with 13 bases between. The CDR3 loop spans 15 amino acids. CDR3 sequence: CASSLSSGGGYGYTF. For the CDR3, the DNA is TGTGCCAGCAGTTTATCCTCAGGTGGGGGGTATGGCTACACCTTC.

The V and J genes are TRBV7-6 and TRBJ2-2; D might be TRBD2 (5 bases). Deletions cut 1 base from V and 5 bases from J, with 11 bases between. The CDR3 runs to 15 residues. Germline V CDR1 and CDR2: SGHVS, FNYEAQ. The CDR3 DNA reads TGTGCCAGCAGCTTAGACGGGCCGGGGACCGGGGAGCTGTTTTTT. This gives the protein CASSLDGPGTGELFF.

The chain is built from TRBV28 and TRBJ2-1; perhaps TRBD1 as D (6 bases). Germline V CDR1 and CDR2: MDHEN, SYDVKM. Between the trimmed V and J ends, which lost 5 bases and 3 bases, there was a span of 14 bases. This CDR3 has 15 residues. The CDR3 loop reads CASSTRRTVYNEQFF. The CDR3 DNA sequence: TGTGCCAGCAGTACTAGGCGGACAGTCTACAATGAGCAGTTCTTC. Full variable domain (rest looked up from reference TRBV28 and TRBJ2-1): DVKVTQSSRYLVKRTGEKVFLECVQDMDHENMFWYRQDPGLGLRLIYFSYDVKMKEKGDIPEGYSVSREKKERFSLILESASTNQTSMYLCASSTRRTVYNEQFFGPGTRLTVL.

The chain has TRBV7-9 and TRBJ2-3; TRBD2 is a possible D gene (5 bases). The ends were cut back, 8 bases at V and 2 bases at J, with 23 bases in the middle. Germline lookup yields CDR1 SEHNR and CDR2 FQNEAQ (reference sequence). The CDR3 has 17 amino acids. The CDR3 nucleotides read TGTGCCAGCGGGGAAATCGGGGAAGCGAGTTTCACAGATACGCAGTATTTT. It codes for CASGEIGEASFTDTQYF.

V gene TRBV2 combines with J gene TRBJ1-4, with TRBD1 identical over 7 bases. The CDR3 extends over 16 amino acids. V lost 5 bases and J lost 8; bases outside the gene matches: 14. CDR1 is SNHLY, CDR2 FYNNEI, per germline. DNA for the CDR3: TGTGCCAGCAGTTTCGACAGGGCTGGGCCCAAAGAAAAACTGTTTTTT. Amino acids: CASSFDRAGPKEKLFF. The full variable domain, its missing parts supplied by reference TRBV2 and TRBJ1-4, is EPEVTQTPSHQVTQMGQEVILRCVPISNHLYFYWYRQILGQKVEFLVSFYNNEISEKSEIFDDQFSVERPDGSNFTLKIRSTKLEDSAMYFCASSFDRAGPKEKLFFGSGTQLSVL.

The chain couples TRBV4-3 to TRBJ2-1, with D uncertain. CDR1 is LGHNA, CDR2 YSLEER, per germline. This CDR3 spans 15 amino acids. V lost 0 bases and J 3 bases, leaving 9 bases between the germline ends. This CDR3 reads CASSQDVQIYNEQFF. As DNA, the CDR3 is TGCGCCAGCAGCCAAGATGTACAGATCTACAATGAGCAGTTCTTC.

The V gene is TRBV27, the J gene TRBJ2-1; 11 bases are shared with TRBD1. This CDR3 spans 16 amino acids. V lost 2 bases to trimming and J lost 6 bases; unmatched junction nucleotides: 6. Germline-derived CDR1 and CDR2 are MNHEY and SMNVEV (reference sequence). The CDR3 region has the DNA TGTGCCAGCAGTTTACCCGGACAGGGGGCCAGCAATGAGCAGTTCTTC. Amino acid sequence: CASSLPGQGASNEQFF.

A single count supports this clone. The V call is TRBV27, the J call TRBJ2-7; tentatively, D is TRBD1 (5 bases). Germline loops: CDR1 MNHEY, CDR2 SMNVEV (reference sequence). Trimming took off 2 bases at V and 5 bases at J, with 10 bases between the two ends. The CDR3 is 13 amino acids. The CDR3 sequence is CASSLVGHHEQYF. The CDR3 region has the DNA TGTGCCAGCAGTTTAGTTGGACACCACGAGCAGTACTTC.

The chain recombines TRBV7-9 with TRBJ2-2, with a weak D call TRBD2 (6 bases). This CDR3 has 15 amino acids. CDR1 is SEHNR and CDR2 is FQNEAQ in the germline V gene (reference sequence). V was trimmed by 5 bases and J by 6 bases, leaving 16 bases between them. CDR3 DNA: TGTGCCAGCAGCCCTGGCCCCGGGAGTTCCGGGGAGCTGTTTTTT. Protein product: CASSPGPGSSGELFF. The whole variable domain, filled in from reference TRBV7-9 and TRBJ2-2, reads DTGVSQNPRHKITKRGQNVTFRCDPISEHNRLYWYRQTLGQGPEFLTYFQNEAQLEKSRLLSDRFSAERPKGSFSTLEIQRTEQGDSAMYLCASSPGPGSSGELFFGEGSRLTVL.

V gene TRBV29-1 combines with J gene TRBJ2-1; D is unresolved. There are 13 residues in the CDR3. Germline V gene data show CDR1 as SQVTM and CDR2 as ANQGSEA. V was shortened by 5 bases and J by 8 bases, with 16 bases between the two germline ends. The CDR3 sequence is CSVMESKPDEQFF. As DNA, the CDR3 is TGCAGCGTTATGGAGTCCAAACCTGATGAGCAGTTCTTC.

This clone was seen only once. This rearrangement joins TRBV27 to TRBJ2-7; D gene uncertain. Trimming stripped 6 bases from V and 3 bases from J, with 12 bases between. CDR3 length: 13 amino acids. Germline assignment: CDR1 MNHEY and CDR2 SMNVEV (reference sequence). CDR3 loop: CASSRRVLYEQYF. The CDR3 DNA is TGTGCCAGCAGCCGCAGAGTCCTCTACGAGCAGTACTTC.

This sequence joins TRBV27 and TRBJ2-5; tentative D call: TRBD2 (6 bases). Trimming pared 4 bases from V and 1 base from J, leaving 10 bases between. The CDR3 is 14 residues long. Germline V lookup: CDR1 MNHEY, CDR2 SMNVEV (reference sequence). The CDR3 reads CASSSVGGQETQYF. The CDR3 DNA reads TGTGCCAGCAGTTCTGTCGGGGGCCAAGAGACCCAGTACTTC.

The genes are TRBV27 and TRBJ2-7; TRBD1 agrees at 9 bases. This CDR3 is 15 amino acids long. Per the germline V gene, CDR1 is MNHEY and CDR2 is SMNVEV (reference sequence). V was pared by 6 bases and J by 4 bases, with 10 bases of the junction left unmatched. The CDR3 is CASSFRGQGNYEQYF. The CDR3 region has the DNA TGTGCCAGCAGCTTCCGGGGACAGGGAAATTACGAGCAGTACTTC.

To note about this clone: Germline is not matched at one junction end, which may reflect a read error. The V gene is TRBV6-1, the J gene TRBJ1-2, with 10 nucleotides matching TRBD1. Germline V gene data show CDR1 as MNHNS and CDR2 as SASEGT. This CDR3 region has 16 residues. DNA for the CDR3: TGTGCCAGCAGGGAAGGGGGACAGGGGAGGCGGTATGGCTACACCTTC. Translated: CASREGGQGRRYGYTF.

V gene TRBV5-4 combines with J gene TRBJ1-2; D is unresolved. Germline CDR1 SGHNT, CDR2 YYREEE (reference sequence). V was pared by 1 base and J by 4 bases, with 14 bases between. The CDR3 runs to 15 residues. This CDR3 reads CASSLSGKASYGYTF. The DNA of the CDR3 is TGTGCCAGCAGCTTGTCCGGGAAGGCCTCCTATGGCTACACCTTC.

With respect to this clone: One junction end disagrees with the germline gene, perhaps due to a read error. This rearrangement joins TRBV6-5 to TRBJ2-7; TRBD2 is a possible D gene (6 bases). Per germline, CDR1 MNHEY and CDR2 SVGAGI. The CDR3 loop spans 15 amino acids. The CDR3 here is CASRRRDLVTYEQYF. The CDR3 DNA reads TGTGCCAGCAGGCGCCGGGACTTGGTCACCTATGAGCAGTACTTC.